Listed below are T cell receptor beta chains from one sample, sequenced in a study of blood T cell repertoires in COVID-19. Sequenced by immunoSEQ multiplex PCR; TCRdb stores in-frame clones only, minus some. The sample lists 25,000 to 35,000 clones, approximately 80% occurring once. Sequenced material: peripheral blood. The receptors come from a human donor in a cohort sampled during active COVID-19. Both conserved end residues are part of each CDR3. The D gene is left open where the match is weak. Not every row has a clone size; where given, it reads once, few, many or a size class.

once	TRBV20-1	11	TRBJ2-1	TRBD2	CSANGLAEQFF	TGCAGTGCTAACGGACTAGCGGAGCAGTTCTTC
.	TRBV28	13	TRBJ1-5	TRBD1	CATLGQRNQPQHF	TGTGCCACCCTGGGACAGCGCAATCAGCCCCAGCATTTT
.	TRBV15	14	TRBJ2-7	TRBD2	CATSPVGGAYEQYF	TGTGCCACCAGCCCGGTCGGGGGGGCGTACGAGCAGTACTTC
.	TRBV10-1	13	TRBJ2-3	.	CASSEGTPDTQYF	TGCGCCAGCAGTGAGGGGACACCAGATACGCAGTATTTT
few	TRBV2	14	TRBJ1-1	.	CASVGAEVLTEAFF	TGTGCCAGCGTGGGGGCTGAGGTTCTAACTGAAGCTTTCTTT
.	TRBV6-5	11	TRBJ1-1	.	CASLGDTEAFF	TGTGCCAGCTTAGGGGACACTGAAGCTTTCTTT
.	TRBV3-1/TRBV3-2	12	TRBJ1-2	.	CASSQGGVGYTF	TGTGCCAGCAGCCAAGGGGGGGTTGGCTACACCTTC
.	TRBV7-8	11	TRBJ2-7	.	CASSLQYEQYF	TGTGCCAGCAGCCTGCAGTACGAGCAGTACTTC
.	TRBV5-5	15	TRBJ1-2	.	CASSPWAGANYGYTF	TGTGCCAGCAGCCCTTGGGCGGGAGCTAACTATGGCTACACCTTC
.	TRBV11-3	16	TRBJ2-7	.	CASSPSATTGAYEQYF	TGTGCCAGCAGCCCCTCAGCCACAACAGGAGCCTACGAGCAGTACTTC
.	TRBV6-5	13	TRBJ1-2	.	CASSPGVHYGYTF	TGTGCCAGCAGTCCAGGGGTACACTATGGCTACACCTTC
.	TRBV7-8	16	TRBJ1-1	TRBD1	CASSFLTGEKGTEAFF	TGTGCCAGCAGCTTCTTAACAGGGGAAAAGGGCACTGAAGCTTTCTTT
.	TRBV4-1	13	TRBJ2-1	.	CASSPRLYGEQFF	TGCGCCAGCAGCCCGCGACTTTATGGTGAGCAGTTCTTC
once	TRBV6-1	13	TRBJ2-3	TRBD2	CASSESGADTQYF	TGTGCCAGCAGTGAAAGCGGGGCAGATACGCAGTATTTT
.	TRBV5-4	16	TRBJ1-3	.	CASSLGGPDSGNTIYF	TGTGCCAGCAGCTTGGGGGGGCCGGACTCTGGAAACACCATATATTTT
.	TRBV7-2	16	TRBJ1-2	TRBD1	CASSLAPGGQEGGYTF	TGTGCCAGCAGCTTAGCCCCGGGGGGACAGGAGGGGGGCTACACCTTC
.	TRBV6-5	15	TRBJ2-3	TRBD2	CASRSSGGAKDTQYF	TGTGCCAGCAGGTCTAGCGGGGGGGCCAAAGATACGCAGTATTTT
.	TRBV6-5	16	TRBJ2-3	TRBD2	CASSYRGGGGRDTQYF	TGTGCCAGCAGTTACAGGGGTGGCGGGGGACGGGATACGCAGTATTTT
.	TRBV2	15	TRBJ1-5	TRBD1	CASSAEQGPLQPQHF	TGTGCCAGCAGTGCAGAACAGGGGCCGCTTCAGCCCCAGCATTTT
few	TRBV7-9	16	TRBJ2-5	TRBD2	CASSLYGRGGLETQYF	TGTGCCAGCAGCTTATACGGACGGGGGGGCTTGGAGACCCAGTACTTC
.	TRBV9	19	TRBJ2-2	TRBD1	CASSVARTGGIKDTGELFF	TGTGCCAGCAGCGTAGCTAGGACAGGGGGGATTAAGGACACCGGGGAGCTGTTTTTT
.	TRBV19	14	TRBJ1-4	.	CASSIDIGGVRLFF	TGTGCCAGTAGTATAGATATTGGGGGGGTCCGGCTGTTTTTT
.	TRBV7-3	15	TRBJ2-5	.	CASSLAGTSEETQYF	TGTGCCAGCAGCTTAGCGGGGACTTCAGAAGAGACCCAGTACTTC
.	TRBV7-6	14	TRBJ1-1	.	CASSLAGGNTEAFF	TGTGCCAGCAGCTTAGCGGGGGGGAACACTGAAGCTTTCTTT
.	TRBV24-1	12	TRBJ1-2	.	CATQDRNYGYTF	TGTGCCACCCAAGACAGGAACTATGGCTACACCTTC
.	TRBV5-6	14	TRBJ2-3	.	CASSLDSRTDTQYF	TGTGCCAGCAGCCTGGACAGTCGCACAGATACGCAGTATTTT
.	TRBV7-2	14	TRBJ1-1	.	CASVMRQGQTEAFF	TGTGCCAGCGTAATGAGGCAGGGGCAAACTGAAGCTTTCTTT
.	TRBV28	18	TRBJ1-5	.	CASSLLEQGFRGNQPQHF	TGTGCCAGCAGTTTATTGGAGCAGGGGTTTCGGGGCAATCAGCCCCAGCATTTT
.	TRBV29-1	12	TRBJ1-1	.	CSVVQGFTEAFF	TGCAGCGTTGTCCAGGGGTTTACTGAAGCTTTCTTT
.	TRBV3-1/TRBV3-2	13	TRBJ1-5	TRBD1	CASSPDRVQPQHF	TGTGCCAGCAGCCCTGACAGGGTTCAGCCCCAGCATTTT
.	TRBV6-5	13	TRBJ1-6	.	CASSYSGFSPLHF	TGTGCCAGCAGTTACTCCGGGTTCTCACCCCTCCACTTT
.	TRBV25-1	15	TRBJ1-1	.	CASSEFEAGVTEAFF	TGTGCCAGCAGTGAATTCGAGGCAGGGGTGACTGAAGCTTTCTTT
.	TRBV7-9	14	TRBJ1-3	.	CASSLERGANTIYF	TGTGCCAGCAGCTTAGAGCGGGGGGCTAACACCATATATTTT
.	TRBV4-2	15	TRBJ2-1	TRBD2	CASSQDHGGANEQFF	TGTGCCAGCAGCCAAGATCACGGGGGGGCAAATGAGCAGTTCTTC
.	TRBV4-2	16	TRBJ2-5	TRBD2	CASSQGNGGGQETQYF	TGTGCCAGCAGCCAAGGTAACGGCGGGGGCCAAGAGACCCAGTACTTC
.	TRBV18	16	TRBJ1-3	.	CASSPLDIISGNTIYF	TGTGCCAGCTCACCACTAGACATAATCTCTGGAAACACCATATATTTT
.	TRBV3-1/TRBV3-2	14	TRBJ2-7	TRBD2	CASSQVSGGYEQYF	TGTGCCAGCAGCCAAGTTAGCGGGGGCTACGAGCAGTACTTC
.	TRBV7-2	17	TRBJ2-3	TRBD2	CASSQTSGGWSTDTQYF	TGTGCCAGCAGCCAGACTAGCGGGGGCTGGAGCACAGATACGCAGTATTTT